Listed below are T cell receptor beta chains from one sample, sequenced in a study of shared clonotypes between healthy human individuals. Sequencing used immunoSEQ multiplex PCR; TCRdb keeps in-frame clones, though not all of them. This sample yields approximately 460,000 clones, of which roughly three quarters are seen a single time; around 12% belongs to the top ten. Sequencing was performed on PBMCs. The receptors shown here come from a middle-aged woman in good health. Some clones in this sample may be carry-over from other donors' samples. Both conserved end residues are part of each CDR3. The D gene is left open where the match is weak. Clone size is shown for a subset of rows, as once, few, many or a class of expanded clone.

abundance	v_gene	d_gene	len	j_gene	CDR3aa	CDR3nt
few	TRBV5-1	.	15	TRBJ1-4	CASSPKQGPNEKLFF	TGCGCCAGCAGCCCCAAACAGGGACCTAATGAAAAACTGTTTTTT
few	TRBV2	.	14	TRBJ1-5	CASSDGPINQPQHF	TGTGCCAGCAGTGATGGGCCGATCAATCAGCCCCAGCATTTT
.	TRBV19	TRBD2	15	TRBJ2-7	CASSIQASGAYEQYF	TGTGCCAGTAGTATACAGGCTAGCGGGGCCTACGAGCAGTACTTC
.	TRBV15	TRBD1	15	TRBJ1-4	CATSRARTGPEKLFF	TGTGCCACCAGCAGAGCGAGGACAGGACCAGAAAAACTGTTTTTT
.	TRBV7-8	.	14	TRBJ2-5	CASSLVPSLETQYF	TGTGCCAGCAGCTTAGTCCCTAGCTTGGAGACCCAGTACTTC
.	TRBV11-1	.	18	TRBJ2-5	CASSPGTSPHSFLETQYF	TGTGCCAGCAGCCCAGGGACGTCTCCACATAGCTTCCTTGAGACCCAGTACTTC
.	TRBV18	TRBD1	18	TRBJ1-5	CASSRTGSLDVGNQPQHF	TGTGCCAGCTCACGGACAGGGAGTTTGGACGTTGGAAATCAGCCCCAGCATTTT
.	TRBV2	.	13	TRBJ2-1	CASREGAYNEQFF	TGTGCCAGCCGGGAGGGGGCTTACAATGAGCAGTTCTTC
few	TRBV14	TRBD1	13	TRBJ1-1	CASSQARQGKAFF	TGTGCCAGCAGCCAGGCGAGACAGGGAAAAGCTTTCTTT
.	TRBV19	TRBD1	14	TRBJ1-1	CASSIGTGIAKAFF	TGTGCCAGTAGTATCGGGACAGGGATCGCGAAAGCTTTCTTT